This TCR beta chain was captured in a study of PD-L1 blockade in urothelial cancer. About the research overall: Across blood samples, T cells had a median count of roughly 140,000.

The study collected 1 to 8 samples per patient, pretreatment and on-treatment. CDR3 length equals 15 residues. Per the germline V gene, CDR1 is LGHNA and CDR2 is YNFKEQ. Trimming removed 1 base from V and 7 bases from J; junction bases left unmatched: 8. Profiling relied on immunoSEQ multiplex PCR, and the TCRdb table lists in-frame clones only, not all of them. The data contain about 100,000 clones, 70% to 85% of them singletons. This clone was observed a single time. This sequence originates from a man aged 45-65 years with urothelial cancer. V is TRBV4-2 and J is TRBJ1-2, with 8 positions matching TRBD1. The sequencing here drew on PBMCs, taken around atezolizumab (anti-PD-L1) treatment. In DNA form, the CDR3 reads TGTGCCAGCAGCCAAGGAACGCAGGGGGCCGGTGGCTACACCTTC. Translated: CASSQGTQGAGGYTF.